The 10 T cell receptor beta chains presented below share a single source sample, sequenced in a study of PD-L1 blockade in urothelial cancer. The method was immunoSEQ multiplex PCR; TCRdb's version includes in-frame clones alone and lacks a portion of them. The sample holds 70,000 to 75,000 clones; roughly 84% are singletons and the top ten take 9% to 9.5%. Time point in this sample: pretreatment peripheral blood. This specimen was PBMCs, taken around atezolizumab (anti-PD-L1) treatment. Receptors were obtained from a woman in her seventies with urothelial cancer.

The genes are TRBV7-9 and TRBJ2-7; D is unclear. Between the trimmed V and J ends, which lost 1 base and 0 bases, there was a span of 7 bases. Germline V gene sequence: CDR1 SEHNR, CDR2 FQNEAQ (reference sequence). The length of the CDR3 is 14 residues. The CDR3 nucleotides are TGTGCCAGCAGCTTAGGGCCCGCCTCCTACGAGCAGTACTTC. It yields the protein CASSLGPASYEQYF.

The chain joins TRBV27 to TRBJ1-4; TRBD1 might be the D (6 bases). Germline CDR1 MNHEY, CDR2 SMNVEV (reference sequence). This CDR3 contains 15 residues. V lost 5 bases, J lost 4 bases, and 14 bases lay in between. As DNA, the CDR3 is TGTGCCAGCAGTCCAGGGGCTCCTTATAATGAAAAACTGTTTTTT. Its protein is CASSPGAPYNEKLFF.

The genes are TRBV6-5 and TRBJ1-2; D perhaps matches TRBD1 (6 bases). CDR3 length equals 13 residues. The germline CDR1 and CDR2 sequences are MNHEY and SVGAGI. The V end lost 2 bases, the J end lost 8 bases, and 12 bases lay between the germline ends. This CDR3 reads CASSYPGGHGYTF. Written as DNA, the CDR3 is TGTGCCAGCAGTTACCCGGGGGGGCACGGCTACACCTTC.

The CDR3 coding sequence is TGTGCCACGACTAGGTCCTACGAGCAGTACTTC. This encodes CATTRSYEQYF. The chain uses TRBV6-5 and TRBJ2-7; D perhaps matches TRBD2 (6 bases). Per germline, CDR1 MNHEY and CDR2 SVGAGI. Deletions cut 10 bases from V and 1 base from J, with 8 bases between. CDR3 size: 11 residues.

This chain joins TRBV7-9 and TRBJ1-4; D ambiguous. The CDR3 is 17 residues long. Germline V CDR1 and CDR2: SEHNR, FQNEAQ (reference sequence). The ends were cut back, 5 bases at V and 0 bases at J, with 16 bases in the middle. The CDR3 DNA is TGTGCCAGCAGCCCCGGGAGCGGACCTGCAACTAATGAAAAACTGTTTTTT. It translates to CASSPGSGPATNEKLFF.

The chain uses TRBV7-2 and TRBJ1-5; 9 positions agree with TRBD1. The CDR3 sequence is 18 residues long. V lost 5 bases and J lost 5; bases outside the gene matches: 16. Germline V gene lookup returns CDR1 SGHTA and CDR2 FQGNSA. The CDR3 reads CASSAKGVGQGIYQPQHF. The CDR3 region has the DNA TGTGCCAGCAGCGCCAAGGGAGTCGGACAGGGGATCTATCAGCCCCAGCATTTT.

The rearrangement joins TRBV6-4 to TRBJ1-2, with 7 nucleotides matching TRBD1. This CDR3 has 18 amino acids. Germline V CDR1 and CDR2: MRHNA, SNTAGT. The trim removed 0 bases at V and 4 bases at J, leaving 14 bases unmatched. DNA of the CDR3: TGTGCCAGCAGTGACTCGGGAACAGGGGCGAACGGGGGCTATGGCTACACCTTC. As protein: CASSDSGTGANGGYGYTF.

The V and J genes are TRBV30 and TRBJ1-2; D gene ambiguous. V was cut by 2 bases and J by 2 bases, with 12 bases left in between. CDR1 and CDR2 from the germline V gene are GTSNPN and SVGIG (reference sequence). The CDR3 spans 14 residues. CDR3 bases: TGTGCCTGGAGTACCGCCAGTATCAACTATGGCTACACCTTC. This gives the protein CAWSTASINYGYTF. Looking up the rest from reference TRBV30 and TRBJ1-2 gives the full variable domain: SQTIHQWPATLVQPVGSPLSLECTVEGTSNPNLYWYRQAAGRGLQLLFYSVGIGQISSEVPQNLSASRPQDRQFILSSKKLLLSDSGFYLCAWSTASINYGYTFGSGTRLTVV.

This chain links TRBV9 with TRBJ2-5, with 9 bases matching TRBD2. The CDR3 loop spans 16 amino acids. J was trimmed by 0 bases and V by 0 bases; bases with no gene match: 3. Germline CDR1 is SGDLS and CDR2 is YYNGEE. The CDR3 region is CASSVGLAAYQETQYF. In DNA form, the CDR3 reads TGTGCCAGCAGCGTAGGACTAGCGGCGTACCAAGAGACCCAGTACTTC.

This clone was detected a few times. The chain is built from TRBV19 and TRBJ1-5, with D hard to call. V was clipped by 1 base and J by 11 bases, with 9 bases between them. Germline lookup yields CDR1 LNHDA and CDR2 SQIVND (reference sequence). The CDR3 totals 12 residues. For the CDR3, the DNA is TGTGCCAGTAGTATAGGAAGAGGAGCCCAGCATTTT. The encoded protein is CASSIGRGAQHF.